The 27 T cell receptor beta chains below all came from one sample that was sequenced in a study of shared clonotypes between healthy human individuals (dated by TCRdb to about 2020). Library preparation employed the immunoSEQ multiplex PCR assay. The clones in this table, taken by TCRdb from immuneACCESS, are in-frame only. Not every clone is retained; where verified, under half of the shortfall comes from an unresolved V gene, and the cause of the rest is unknown. The sample contains around 1.6 million clones, approximately 98% of them found a single time. About 0.45% of the sample rests with the top ten. Material for sequencing was naive CD4+ T cells sorted from blood. The sample's cell subset or site, from its label and the paper: CD45RA+ positively selected. These receptors originate from a man aged 25 to 45 in good health.

This chain links TRBV30 with TRBJ1-2; D gene uncertain. Trimming stripped 3 bases from V and 13 bases from J, with 21 bases between. The germline CDR1 and CDR2 sequences are GTSNPN and SVGIG (reference sequence). The CDR3 covers 13 residues. The CDR3 spells CAWRETGSPKGTF. CDR3 DNA sequence: TGTGCCTGGAGGGAAACGGGATCCCCGAAAGGCACCTTC.

This clone has just one count. This chain joins TRBV6-1 and TRBJ1-1; D call uncertain. Germline CDR1 and CDR2: MNHNS and SASEGT. V lost 3 bases, J lost 4 bases, and 9 bases lay in between. The CDR3 runs 13 residues. CDR3 region: CASSDLTVTEAFF. Here the CDR3 DNA reads TGTGCCAGCAGTGATTTGACGGTCACTGAAGCTTTCTTT.

The rearrangement joins TRBV4-3 to TRBJ1-4; 9 bases agree with TRBD1. The CDR3 runs 18 residues. Per the germline V gene, CDR1 is LGHNA and CDR2 is YSLEER. Losses at the gene ends were 0 bases for V and 3 bases for J; bases not matched to a gene: 8. The CDR3 DNA is TGCGCCAGCAGCCAAGATACACGTGGACAGGGGTCTAATGAAAAACTGTTTTTT. Residues: CASSQDTRGQGSNEKLFF.

This chain uses TRBV29-1 with TRBJ2-3; 7 positions match TRBD2. Germline V CDR1 and CDR2: SQVTM, ANQGSEA. The CDR3 is 12 residues long. Unmatched junction bases numbered 1, after V lost 4 bases and J lost 3 bases. CDR3 sequence: CSVVGGTDTQYF. CDR3 DNA sequence: TGCAGCGTTGTGGGGGGGACAGATACGCAGTATTTT.

The chain recombines TRBV27 with TRBJ2-1, with TRBD2 matching over 9 bases. V trimming: 7 bases; J trimming: 8 bases; junction bases outside the gene matches: 18. The CDR3 loop spans 17 amino acids. The germline V gene has CDR1 MNHEY and CDR2 SMNVEV (reference sequence). CDR3 nucleotides: TGTGCCAGCATTAGGTCGGTAGCGGGAGCCCAGGCCCATGAGCAGTTCTTC. Its translation: CASIRSVAGAQAHEQFF.

About this clone itself: The same CDR3 can be traced to other DNA sequences in this sample. This rearrangement joins TRBV5-1 to TRBJ2-2, with D possibly being TRBD1 or TRBD2 (5 bases each). This CDR3 region has 12 residues. The V gene's germline CDR1 is SGHRS and CDR2 YFSETQ. V lost 5 bases, J lost 6 bases, and 8 bases lay in between. DNA of the CDR3: TGCGCCAGCAGTCTGGGGGCCGGGGAGCTGTTTTTT. The encoded protein is CASSLGAGELFF.

In nucleotides, the CDR3 is TGTGCCAGCAGCTCACTCGGACAGGGTGCTGTTGAGCAGTTCTTC. Protein: CASSSLGQGAVEQFF. The chain employs TRBV11-2 and TRBJ2-1, with 8 bases aligning to TRBD1. From germline, CDR1 is SGHAT and CDR2 FQNNGV. V shed 4 bases and J 9 bases; nucleotides not matched to a gene: 11. This CDR3 comprises 15 residues.

The CDR3 spells CASSHFEGGVYEQYF. CDR3 coding DNA: TGTGCCAGCAGCCATTTTGAGGGAGGGGTCTACGAGCAGTACTTC. The chain employs TRBV27 and TRBJ2-7; 7 bases fit TRBD2. In germline, CDR1 is MNHEY, CDR2 SMNVEV (reference sequence). V was pared by 6 bases and J by 3 bases, with 11 bases of the junction left unmatched. The CDR3 spans 15 residues.

This chain uses TRBV7-8 with TRBJ1-5; tentative D call: TRBD1 (6 bases). The CDR3 has 14 residues. With 5 bases removed from V and 7 bases from J, the gap between germline ends came to 15 bases. Looked up from germline, CDR1 is SGHVS and CDR2 is FQNEAQ. The CDR3 DNA is TGTGCCAGCAGCCTAACAGGGTTTGACCAGCCCCAGCATTTT. It is translated as CASSLTGFDQPQHF.

V usage is TRBV11-2 and J usage is TRBJ1-2, with a weak D call TRBD1 (5 bases). Trimming removed 4 bases from V and 3 bases from J, with 12 bases in between. The CDR3 covers 14 residues. Germline assignment: CDR1 SGHAT and CDR2 FQNNGV. The DNA for the CDR3 is TGTGCCAGCAGCTACACCGGGACGCACTATGGCTACACCTTC. Its translation: CASSYTGTHYGYTF.

This clone appeared a single time. V gene TRBV9 combines with J gene TRBJ2-7; 12 bases match TRBD2. Germline V CDR1 and CDR2: SGDLS, YYNGEE. The junction had 8 bases not matched to a gene; V was cut back by 4 bases and J by 6 bases. The CDR3 contains 15 residues. The CDR3 DNA sequence: TGTGCCAGCAGCCCTCGGACTAGCGGGGCAGGCGAGCAGTACTTC. Residues: CASSPRTSGAGEQYF.

The chain joins TRBV5-5 to TRBJ1-3; D is undetermined. The germline V gene has CDR1 SGHKS and CDR2 YYEKEE (reference sequence). The CDR3 sequence is 13 residues long. Trimming shortened V by 2 bases and J by 2 bases, and 5 bases separated the two germline ends. The CDR3 loop is CASSFDPGNTIYF. The CDR3, as DNA: TGTGCCAGCAGCTTCGACCCTGGAAACACCATATATTTT.

This rearrangement joins TRBV10-1 to TRBJ2-1, with 8 bases that match TRBD2. The V gene end was trimmed by 6 bases and the J gene end by 1 base; junction bases not matched to a gene: 8. Germline CDR1 is WNHNN and CDR2 is SYGVQD (reference sequence). The CDR3 runs to 16 residues. The DNA of the CDR3 is TGCGCCAGCAGCCCAAACGGGGGGGAGTCCTACAATGAGCAGTTCTTC. This encodes CASSPNGGESYNEQFF.

The chain combines TRBV2 with TRBJ2-7; TRBD2 matches at 13 bases. With 7 bases clipped from V and 4 bases from J, the junction kept 7 bases outside the gene matches. Germline V gene lookup returns CDR1 SNHLY and CDR2 FYNNEI. The CDR3 has 15 amino acids. CDR3 in amino acids: CASTRGTSGAYEQYF. The DNA for the CDR3 is TGTGCCAGCACCCGGGGGACTAGCGGGGCATACGAGCAGTACTTC.

CDR3 loop: CASSSQAGVLYNEQFF. The CDR3, as DNA: TGTGCCAGCAGTTCTCAGGCGGGAGTTCTCTACAATGAGCAGTTCTTC. The J gene is TRBJ2-1, the V gene TRBV27; 7 bases fit TRBD2. The V segment lost 4 bases and the J segment 3 bases; nucleotides outside the gene matches: 9. CDR3 length equals 16 residues. Germline V gene sequence: CDR1 MNHEY, CDR2 SMNVEV (reference sequence).

The chain links TRBV5-6 to TRBJ2-1, with D tentatively TRBD2 (6 bases). Germline-derived CDR1 and CDR2 are SGHDT and YYEEEE. V was pared by 1 base and J by 2 bases, with 16 bases between. The CDR3 runs to 17 residues. CDR3 in DNA: TGTGCCAGCAGCTTGTTCGGGGGAGGCCCTGCCTACAATGAGCAGTTCTTC. This encodes CASSLFGGGPAYNEQFF.

This chain joins TRBV6-1 and TRBJ1-1, with 8 bases identical to TRBD1. Per the germline V gene, CDR1 is MNHNS and CDR2 is SASEGT. Unmatched junction bases numbered 11, after V lost 9 bases and J lost 5 bases. The CDR3 sequence is 14 residues long. Written as DNA, the CDR3 is TGTGCCAGTATTGCAGGGGGCGAATTGACTGAAGCTTTCTTT. It translates to CASIAGGELTEAFF.

This clone was seen once. The rearrangement links TRBV11-2 to TRBJ2-1; 7 bases match TRBD2. The CDR3 is made up of 16 amino acids. Germline CDR1 SGHAT, CDR2 FQNNGV. With 6 bases clipped from V and 8 bases from J, the junction kept 16 bases outside the gene matches. CDR3 in DNA: TGTGCCAGCAGTCACCGGAGTAGCGGGCTATTGGATGAGCAGTTCTTC. Its protein is CASSHRSSGLLDEQFF.

V and J are TRBV7-9 and TRBJ1-2; D possibly corresponds to TRBD1 (5 bases). The germline V gene encodes CDR1 SEHNR and CDR2 FQNEAQ (reference sequence). The CDR3 covers 15 residues. V lost 4 bases and J lost 0, with 12 bases in between. Here the CDR3 reads CASSYGRDSNYGYTF. In DNA, the CDR3 is TGTGCCAGCAGCTACGGCCGGGACTCTAACTATGGCTACACCTTC.

The genes are TRBV9 and TRBJ2-5; unclear D gene. The germline V gene encodes CDR1 SGDLS and CDR2 YYNGEE. The length of the CDR3 is 14 residues. Trimming removed 4 bases at V and 2 bases at J, with 12 bases between. The CDR3 DNA reads as TGTGCCAGCAGCCCCCCCTTTGGGCAAGAGACCCAGTACTTC. Its protein product is CASSPPFGQETQYF.

The chain combines TRBV19 with TRBJ2-7, with TRBD1 as a possible D gene (5 bases). V lost 2 bases, J lost 3 bases, and 5 bases lay in between. CDR1 and CDR2 from the germline V gene are LNHDA and SQIVND (reference sequence). The CDR3 is 12 amino acids. The CDR3 reads CASSIQGYEQYF. The DNA of the CDR3 is TGTGCCAGTAGTATACAGGGCTACGAGCAGTACTTC.

J is TRBJ1-2 and V is TRBV15; a possible D gene is TRBD1 (5 bases). Germline lookup yields CDR1 LNHNV and CDR2 YYDKDF (reference sequence). V dropped 0 bases and J dropped 6 bases, with 14 bases sitting between them. The CDR3 length is 15 residues. The CDR3 loop reads CATSREGETKDGYTF. For the CDR3, the DNA is TGTGCCACCAGCAGAGAGGGGGAAACGAAAGATGGCTACACCTTC.

The chain carries TRBV11-2 and TRBJ2-1, with a tentative D call TRBD2 (6 bases). Germline loops: CDR1 SGHAT, CDR2 FQNNGV. V dropped 3 bases and J dropped 6 bases, with 18 bases sitting between them. This CDR3 region has 16 residues. DNA of the CDR3: TGTGCCAGCAGCTTCGGGCTAGCGTACCGAGGCAATGAGCAGTTCTTC. Protein product: CASSFGLAYRGNEQFF.

This chain connects TRBV10-3 to TRBJ1-1, with TRBD1 as a possible D gene (5 bases). CDR3 length: 13 residues. The germline V gene has CDR1 ENHRY and CDR2 SYGVKD. Trimming shortened V by 0 bases and J by 6 bases, and 8 bases separated the two germline ends. CDR3 DNA sequence: TGTGCCATCAGTGAGTCTCGGGGCCCTGAAGCTTTCTTT. Translated: CAISESRGPEAFF.

The rearrangement links TRBV7-9 to TRBJ2-3; 8 bases fit TRBD1. The ends lost 6 bases at V and 6 bases at J; junction bases unmatched: 11. CDR1 is SEHNR and CDR2 is FQNEAQ in the germline V gene (reference sequence). The CDR3 consists of 15 residues. This chain's CDR3 is CASRSPGQAWDTQYF. DNA for the CDR3: TGTGCCAGCAGAAGCCCGGGACAGGCTTGGGATACGCAGTATTTT.

Points on this clone: This sample includes further DNA sequences coding for the same CDR3. The rearrangement uses TRBV5-1 and TRBJ1-4; D ambiguous. Germline V CDR1 and CDR2: SGHRS, YFSETQ. CDR3 size: 14 residues. The germline V and J ends were trimmed by 0 bases and 5 bases, with 8 bases remaining between them. The chain's CDR3 is CASSLASGNEKLFF. The CDR3 DNA reads TGCGCCAGCAGCTTGGCGTCTGGAAATGAAAAACTGTTTTTT.

V is TRBV9 and J is TRBJ2-5; the match to TRBD2 covers 15 bases. The J segment lost 4 bases and the V segment lost 6 bases, leaving 13 bases of the junction unmatched. The CDR3 extends over 18 amino acids. Germline lookup yields CDR1 SGDLS and CDR2 YYNGEE. This chain's CDR3 is CASNAELGLAGGGETQYF. CDR3 nucleotides: TGTGCCAGCAACGCAGAATTGGGACTAGCGGGAGGAGGAGAGACCCAGTACTTC.